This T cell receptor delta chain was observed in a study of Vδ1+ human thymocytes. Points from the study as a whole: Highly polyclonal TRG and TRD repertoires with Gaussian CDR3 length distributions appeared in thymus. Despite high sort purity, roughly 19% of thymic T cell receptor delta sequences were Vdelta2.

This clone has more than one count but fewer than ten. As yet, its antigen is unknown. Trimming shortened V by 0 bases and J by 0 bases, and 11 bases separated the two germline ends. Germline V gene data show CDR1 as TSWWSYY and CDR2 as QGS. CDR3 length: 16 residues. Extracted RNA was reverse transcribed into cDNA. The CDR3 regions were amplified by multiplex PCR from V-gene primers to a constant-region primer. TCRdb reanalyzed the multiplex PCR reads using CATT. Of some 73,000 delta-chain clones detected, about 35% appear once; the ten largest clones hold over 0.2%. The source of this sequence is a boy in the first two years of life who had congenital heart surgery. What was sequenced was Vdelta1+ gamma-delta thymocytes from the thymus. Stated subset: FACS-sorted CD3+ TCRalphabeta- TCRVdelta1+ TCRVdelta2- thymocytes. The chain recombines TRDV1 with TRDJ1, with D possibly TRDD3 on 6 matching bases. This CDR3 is CALGELLGVYTDKLIF. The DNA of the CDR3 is TGTGCTCTTGGGGAACTGTTGGGGGTCTACACCGATAAACTCATCTTT.